Shown below are 15 T cell receptor beta chains from a single sample sequenced in a study of cytomegalovirus exposure and HLA in healthy donors. The PCR made use of 60 Vbeta and 13 Jbeta primers. Clones were read by immunoSEQ multiplex PCR, and TCRdb kept only the in-frame ones, dropping some. The sample lists under 110,000 clones; 75% were seen once. Source material: PBMCs. These receptors came from a man between 35 and 55 years old in good health and CMV-seronegative.

The rearrangement joins TRBV7-6 to TRBJ2-5, with a possible D match to TRBD1 (6 bases). The germline gives CDR1 SGHVS, CDR2 FNYEAQ. The CDR3 is made up of 13 amino acids. V lost 5 bases, J lost 5 bases, and 12 bases lay in between. The CDR3 DNA sequence: TGTGCCAGCAGCAGAGACAGGTCCGAGACCCAGTACTTC. It codes for CASSRDRSETQYF. Combining the CDR3 with reference TRBV7-6 and TRBJ2-5 gives the whole variable domain GAGVSQSPRYKVTKRGQDVALRCDPISGHVSLYWYRQALGQGPEFLTYFNYEAQQDKSGLPNDRFSAERPEGSISTLTIQRTEQRDSAMYRCASSRDRSETQYFGPGTRLLVL.

The CDR3 coding sequence is TGTGCCAGTACCCGAGACGCGGGGGGGCGGACAGATACGCAGTATTTT. Its protein product is CASTRDAGGRTDTQYF. V and J are TRBV19 and TRBJ2-3; 9 bases fit TRBD2. The V and J ends lost 7 bases and 3 bases, in that order; junction bases with no gene match: 11. Looked up from germline, CDR1 is LNHDA and CDR2 is SQIVND (reference sequence). The CDR3 has 16 amino acids.

The chain is built from TRBV6-5 and TRBJ2-1, with a weak D call TRBD1 (6 bases). Trimming took off 4 bases at V and 5 bases at J, with 18 bases between the two ends. CDR1 is MNHEY and CDR2 is SVGAGI in the germline V gene. The CDR3 has 16 residues. CDR3 residues: CASSFEQGLSDNEQFF. The CDR3 nucleotides read TGTGCCAGCAGTTTCGAACAGGGATTGTCAGACAATGAGCAGTTCTTC.

The J gene is TRBJ1-1, the V gene TRBV19; 9 bases line up with TRBD1. The CDR3 is made up of 14 amino acids. From germline, CDR1 is LNHDA and CDR2 SQIVND (reference sequence). The V segment lost 5 bases and the J segment 5 bases; nucleotides outside the gene matches: 6. CDR3 region: CASSFTGQGTEAFF. The CDR3 nucleotides read TGTGCCAGTAGTTTTACAGGACAGGGGACTGAAGCTTTCTTT.

The chain's CDR3 is CASSQRLAGGPVTQYF. The CDR3 nucleotides read TGCGCCAGCAGCCAACGCCTAGCGGGGGGGCCAGTTACGCAGTATTTT. The rearrangement joins TRBV4-1 to TRBJ2-3, with 12 bases aligning to TRBD2. The germline V gene encodes CDR1 MGHRA and CDR2 YSYEKL. This CDR3 comprises 16 residues. Unmatched junction bases numbered 8, after V lost 2 bases and J lost 8 bases.

This clone came up a few times. J is TRBJ2-3 and V is TRBV21-1; the table names TRBD2, a call not compared with the DNA. TRBV21-1 corresponds to a pseudogene. This CDR3 is 17 amino acids long. The CDR3 spells CASSKVRGTISTDTQYF. For the CDR3, the DNA is TGTGCCAGCAGCAAAGTACGGGGAACCATTAGCACAGATACGCAGTATTTT.

In its sample, this clone was seen a few times. The rearrangement links TRBV18 to TRBJ1-1; perhaps TRBD1 as D (5 bases). This CDR3 spans 14 amino acids. Trimming stripped 5 bases from V and 0 bases from J, with 10 bases between. The germline gives CDR1 KGHSH, CDR2 LQKENI. DNA of the CDR3: TGTGCCAGCTCAAATCAGGGCTTGAACACTGAAGCTTTCTTT. Translating it yields CASSNQGLNTEAFF.

This clone occurred a few times. The rearrangement uses TRBV2 and TRBJ1-6, with D possibly matching TRBD1 (5 bases). Germline values: CDR1 SNHLY, CDR2 FYNNEI. V shed 6 bases and J shed 9 bases, with 21 bases lying between them. This CDR3 has 16 amino acids. CDR3 bases: TGTGCCAGCAGGCCCAGGGTAGCCCCATATGGTTCACCCCTCCACTTT. It is translated as CASRPRVAPYGSPLHF.

The gene calls are TRBV6-1 and TRBJ1-2, with 7 bases that match TRBD1. Germline lookup yields CDR1 MNHNS and CDR2 SASEGT. The CDR3 sequence is 14 residues long. Trimming removed 3 bases from V and 5 bases from J; junction bases left unmatched: 6. In nucleotides, the CDR3 is TGTGCCAGCAGTGACGGGACAGCACATTATGGCTACACCTTC. Translation: CASSDGTAHYGYTF.

The genes are TRBV5-4 and TRBJ2-2, with D possibly TRBD1 on 5 matching bases. Germline CDR1 reads SGHNT; CDR2 reads YYREEE (reference sequence). The ends were cut back, 4 bases at V and 1 base at J, with 5 bases in the middle. CDR3 length: 13 amino acids. The CDR3 DNA sequence: TGTGCCAGCAGCGGACAGAACACCGGGGAGCTGTTTTTT. It is translated as CASSGQNTGELFF.

The rearrangement uses TRBV7-8 and TRBJ2-5; 8 bases are shared with TRBD2. The germline CDR1 and CDR2 sequences are SGHVS and FQNEAQ. V lost 3 bases, J lost 1 base, and 7 bases stayed unmatched. The CDR3 spans 16 residues. The CDR3 region has the DNA TGTGCCAGCAGCTTCGTCGGGCGGGGGGTCCAAGAGACCCAGTACTTC. Its protein is CASSFVGRGVQETQYF.

CDR3 sequence reads: CASSSGQRYQETQYF. CDR3 in DNA: TGCGCCAGCAGCTCGGGACAGCGGTACCAAGAGACCCAGTACTTC. J is TRBJ2-5 and V is TRBV5-1, with 7 nucleotides matching TRBD1. Germline V CDR1 and CDR2: SGHRS, YFSETQ. The CDR3 covers 15 residues. Trimming removed 3 bases from V and 0 bases from J; junction bases left unmatched: 5. The full variable domain, its missing parts supplied by reference TRBV5-1 and TRBJ2-5, is KAGVTQTPRYLIKTRGQQVTLSCSPISGHRSVSWYQQTPGQGLQFLFEYFSETQRNKGNFPGRFSGRQFSNSRSEMNVSTLELGDSALYLCASSSGQRYQETQYFGPGTRLLVL.

The rearrangement joins TRBV19 to TRBJ2-1; D perhaps matches TRBD1 (6 bases). This CDR3 spans 14 amino acids. The V gene lost 4 bases and the J gene lost 8 bases, with 15 bases spanning the gap. CDR1 LNHDA and CDR2 SQIVND come from the germline V gene (reference sequence). CDR3 region: CASSRGQSRDEQFF. In DNA form, the CDR3 reads TGTGCCAGTAGTAGAGGACAGTCCCGCGATGAGCAGTTCTTC.

This clone was found a few times. The rearrangement links TRBV5-1 to TRBJ2-5, with TRBD2 identical over 8 bases. V was pared by 3 bases and J by 5 bases, with 6 bases of the junction left unmatched. CDR3 length equals 14 residues. The germline gives CDR1 SGHRS, CDR2 YFSETQ. For the CDR3, the DNA is TGCGCCAGCAGCTGGGGGACTAGTTTCGAGACCCAGTACTTC. Its protein product is CASSWGTSFETQYF.

This clone was counted between two and nine times. The V and J genes are TRBV27 and TRBJ1-2; tentative D call: TRBD1 (5 bases). V was trimmed by 5 bases and J by 3 bases, leaving 10 bases between them. The CDR3 has 13 residues. Germline V gives CDR1 MNHEY, CDR2 SMNVEV (reference sequence). CDR3 coding DNA: TGTGCCAGCAGTCCGGGGGGGGACTATGGCTACACCTTC. This gives the protein CASSPGGDYGYTF.